The present T cell receptor beta chain was sequenced within a study of OX40 agonist ivuxolimab in advanced cancers. Study details: About 42% of patients had received prior checkpoint inhibitor therapy. Three patients showed partial responses: one hepatocellular carcinoma and two cutaneous melanoma cases.

The table came from immunoSEQ multiplex PCR; TCRdb's copy has only in-frame clones and leaves some out. The data show 14,000 or so clones, roughly 60% seen once. There are 12 residues in the CDR3. After removal of 8 bases from V and 5 bases from J, the junction contained 2 bases not matched to a gene. Germline CDR1 is ENHRY and CDR2 is SYGVKD. About this clone itself: Its specificity is unknown.

Overall study results and limits: Doses of 0.1 to 3.0 mg/kg were accompanied by clonal expansion of CD4+ and CD8+ blood T cells by week 6.

The source material was CD4+ or CD8+ T cells sorted from blood, sampled in a trial of the OX40 agonist ivuxolimab. V and J are TRBV10-3 and TRBJ2-7; TRBD1 matches at 11 bases. This TCR was sampled from an adult with an advanced solid tumor such as melanoma, head and neck, liver or kidney cancer. In DNA, the CDR3 is TGTGCCATCTGGACAGGGGGCAACGAGCAGTACTTC. It yields the protein CAIWTGGNEQYF.